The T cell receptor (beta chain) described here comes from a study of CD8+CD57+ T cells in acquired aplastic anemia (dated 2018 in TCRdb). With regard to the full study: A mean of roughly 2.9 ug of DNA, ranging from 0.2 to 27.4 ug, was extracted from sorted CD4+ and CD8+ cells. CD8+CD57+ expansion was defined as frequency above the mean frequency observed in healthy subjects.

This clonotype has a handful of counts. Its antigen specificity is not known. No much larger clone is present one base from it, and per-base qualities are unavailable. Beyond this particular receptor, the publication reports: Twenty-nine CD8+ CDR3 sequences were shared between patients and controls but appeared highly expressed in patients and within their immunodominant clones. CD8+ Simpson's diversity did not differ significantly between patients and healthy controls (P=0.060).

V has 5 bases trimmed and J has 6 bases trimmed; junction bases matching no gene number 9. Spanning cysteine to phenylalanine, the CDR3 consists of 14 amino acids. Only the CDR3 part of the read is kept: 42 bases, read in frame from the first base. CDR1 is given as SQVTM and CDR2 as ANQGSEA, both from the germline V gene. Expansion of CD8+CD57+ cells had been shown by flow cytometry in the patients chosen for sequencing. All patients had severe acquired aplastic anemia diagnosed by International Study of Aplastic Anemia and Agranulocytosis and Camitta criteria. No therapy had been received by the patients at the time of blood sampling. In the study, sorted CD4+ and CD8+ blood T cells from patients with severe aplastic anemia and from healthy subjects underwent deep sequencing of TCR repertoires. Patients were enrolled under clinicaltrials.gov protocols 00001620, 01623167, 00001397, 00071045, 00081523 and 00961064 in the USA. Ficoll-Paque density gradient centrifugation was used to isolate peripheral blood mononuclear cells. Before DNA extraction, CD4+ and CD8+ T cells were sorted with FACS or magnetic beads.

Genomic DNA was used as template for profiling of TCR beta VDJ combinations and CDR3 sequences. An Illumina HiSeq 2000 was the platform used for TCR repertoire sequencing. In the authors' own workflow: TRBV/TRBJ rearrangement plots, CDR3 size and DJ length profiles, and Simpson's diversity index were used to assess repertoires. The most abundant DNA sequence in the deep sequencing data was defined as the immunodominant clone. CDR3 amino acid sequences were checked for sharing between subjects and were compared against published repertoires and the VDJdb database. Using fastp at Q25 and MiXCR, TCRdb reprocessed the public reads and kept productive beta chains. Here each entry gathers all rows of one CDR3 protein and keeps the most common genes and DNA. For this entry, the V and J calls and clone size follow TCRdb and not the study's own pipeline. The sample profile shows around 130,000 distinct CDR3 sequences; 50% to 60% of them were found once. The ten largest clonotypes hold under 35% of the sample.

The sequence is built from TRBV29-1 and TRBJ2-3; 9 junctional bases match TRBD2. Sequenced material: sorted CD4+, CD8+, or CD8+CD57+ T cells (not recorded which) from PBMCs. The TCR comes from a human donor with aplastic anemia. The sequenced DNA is TGCAGCGTTAGGGGTTCTAGCGGGGATGATACGCAGTATTTT. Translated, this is CSVRGSSGDDTQYF.